The present entry profiles one T cell receptor beta chain with its context. Germline CDR1 reads MGHDK; CDR2 reads SYGVNS. The CDR3 totals 18 residues. The trim removed 4 bases at V and 1 base at J, leaving 12 bases unmatched. Some clones are missing from TCRdb's copy, which holds only in-frame ones; the method was immunoSEQ multiplex PCR. The sample carries some 180,000 clones, roughly 88% recorded once. These data belong to a study of blood T cell repertoires in COVID-19. Sample: peripheral blood. The origin of this receptor is a man between 50 and 59 years old with COVID-19, enrolled during active disease. The rearrangement uses TRBV25-1 and TRBJ1-4; 7 nucleotides align to TRBD1. CDR3 sequence reads: CASSGTTEYRGTNEKLFF. The CDR3 DNA is TGTGCCAGCAGTGGAACGACCGAATACAGGGGAACTAATGAAAAACTGTTTTTT. Filled out from reference TRBV25-1 and TRBJ1-4, the complete variable domain reads EADIYQTPRYLVIGTGKKITLECSQTMGHDKMYWYQQDPGMELHLIHYSYGVNSTEKGDLSSESTVSRIRTEHFPLTLESARPSHTSQYLCASSGTTEYRGTNEKLFFGSGTQLSVL.